This T cell receptor (beta chain) came from a study of blood T cells in healthy people across ages. The authors ran a second PCR of 7 to 11 cycles using a sample-barcoded 5' primer and a J-beta primer mix. Every sample gave at least 2.5 million paired-end reads containing CDR3. Each CDR3 protein gets one entry after TCRdb re-called the 5' RACE reads with MiXCR. The table shows over 450,000 distinct CDR3 sequences, with around 24% occurring only once. Germline CDR1 and CDR2: DFQATT and SNEGSKA (reference sequence). CDR3 length equals 11 residues. V was trimmed by 5 bases and J by 7 bases, leaving 9 bases between them. This clonotype was recorded a few times. Its specificity is unknown. There were healthy Caucasian individuals from Russia, aged roughly 6 to 90, serving as donors. Study-wide results and caveats: Naive T cell percentage showed a strong correlation with the diversity of TCR beta.

These sequences were also reported in another study, on T cells of mothers and their children. That source adds: Related and unrelated pairs show similar shaping of TCR recombination output by thymic selection.

This clonotype was sampled from a boy younger than 18 in good health. Sequenced input: blood. The chain couples TRBV20-1 to TRBJ2-4; D unclear. CDR3 nucleotide sequence: TGCAGTGCTTCCGAATGGAACATTCAGTACTTC. This encodes CSASEWNIQYF.